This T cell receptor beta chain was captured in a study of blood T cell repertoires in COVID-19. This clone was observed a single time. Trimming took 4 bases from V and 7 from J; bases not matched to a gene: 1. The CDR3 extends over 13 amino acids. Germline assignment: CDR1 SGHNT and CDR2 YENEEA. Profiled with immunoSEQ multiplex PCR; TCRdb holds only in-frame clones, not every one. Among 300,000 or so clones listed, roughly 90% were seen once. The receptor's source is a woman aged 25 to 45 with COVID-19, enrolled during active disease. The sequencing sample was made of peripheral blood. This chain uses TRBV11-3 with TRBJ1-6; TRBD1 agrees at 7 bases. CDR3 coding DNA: TGTGCCAGCAGCTGGGACAGAAATTCACCCCTCCACTTT. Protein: CASSWDRNSPLHF.